This entry describes one T cell receptor beta chain. This record comes from a study of T cells in Graves' hyperthyroidism and ophthalmopathy. Template material for amplifying TCR beta CDR3 regions consisted of RNA transcripts. A set of HTBI primers served as the primers for a first-round RT-PCR of the TCR CDR3. TCRdb re-called the multiplex PCR reads with MiXCR, one entry per CDR3 protein. The sample contains 300,000 to 400,000 distinct CDR3 sequences, 21% of which appear only once. Trimming removed 6 bases from V and 1 base from J, with 10 bases in between. The length of the CDR3 is 14 residues. Germline V gene sequence: CDR1 SNHLY, CDR2 FYNNEI.

Sequencing input: blood. The clonotype was recovered from a woman in her forties or fifties with Graves' hyperthyroidism. The chain carries TRBV2 and TRBJ1-5; perhaps TRBD1 as D (6 bases). CDR3 sequence (DNA): TGTGCCAGCAGAAAGGGGGAGAGCAATCAGCCCCAGCATTTT. It encodes CASRKGESNQPQHF.